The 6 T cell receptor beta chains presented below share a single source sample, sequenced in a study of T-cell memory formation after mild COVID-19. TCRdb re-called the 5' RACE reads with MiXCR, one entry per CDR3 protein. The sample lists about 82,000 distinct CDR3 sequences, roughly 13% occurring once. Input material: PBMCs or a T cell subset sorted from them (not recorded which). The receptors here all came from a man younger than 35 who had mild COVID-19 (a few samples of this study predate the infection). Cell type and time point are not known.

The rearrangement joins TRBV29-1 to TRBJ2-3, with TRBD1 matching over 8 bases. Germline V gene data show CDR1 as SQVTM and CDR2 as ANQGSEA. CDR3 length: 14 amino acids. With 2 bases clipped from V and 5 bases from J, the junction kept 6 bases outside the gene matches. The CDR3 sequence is CSVELRGQGDTQYF. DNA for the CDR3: TGCAGCGTTGAACTCAGGGGGCAGGGAGATACGCAGTATTTT.

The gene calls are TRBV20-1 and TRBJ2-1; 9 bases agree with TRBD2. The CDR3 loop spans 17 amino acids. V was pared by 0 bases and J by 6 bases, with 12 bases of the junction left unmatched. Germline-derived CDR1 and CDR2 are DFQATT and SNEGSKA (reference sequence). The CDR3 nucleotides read TGCAGTGCTAGAGATCGAGCGGGAGGTATGGGTTTCAATGAGCAGTTCTTC. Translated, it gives CSARDRAGGMGFNEQFF.

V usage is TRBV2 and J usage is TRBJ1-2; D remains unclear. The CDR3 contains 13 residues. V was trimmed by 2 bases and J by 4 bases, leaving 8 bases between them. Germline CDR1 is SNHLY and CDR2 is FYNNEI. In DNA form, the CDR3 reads TGTGCCAGCAGTGAACTCTGGAGCTATGGCTACACCTTC. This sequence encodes CASSELWSYGYTF.

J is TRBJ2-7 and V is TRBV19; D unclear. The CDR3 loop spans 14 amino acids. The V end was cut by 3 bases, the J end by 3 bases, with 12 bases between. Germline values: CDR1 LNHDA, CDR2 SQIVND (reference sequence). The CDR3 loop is CASSIGRWSYEQYF. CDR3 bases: TGTGCCAGTAGTATCGGCAGGTGGAGCTACGAGCAGTACTTC. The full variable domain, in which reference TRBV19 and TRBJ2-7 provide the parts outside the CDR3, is DGGITQSPKYLFRKEGQNVTLSCEQNLNHDAMYWYRQDPGQGLRLIYYSQIVNDFQKGDIAEGYSVSREKKESFPLTVTSAQKNPTAFYLCASSIGRWSYEQYFGPGTRLTVT.

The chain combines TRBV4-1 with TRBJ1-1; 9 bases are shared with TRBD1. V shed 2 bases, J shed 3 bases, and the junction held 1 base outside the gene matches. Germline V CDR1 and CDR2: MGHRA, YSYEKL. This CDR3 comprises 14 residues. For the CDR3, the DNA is TGCGCCAGCAGCCAAAGGACAGGGGACACTGAAGCTTTCTTT. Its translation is CASSQRTGDTEAFF.

Here the CDR3 reads CASSLQTSGYYEQYF. CDR3 nucleotide sequence: TGTGCCAGCTCATTGCAGACTAGCGGATACTACGAGCAGTACTTC. The genes are TRBV18 and TRBJ2-7; 9 bases agree with TRBD2. Germline CDR1 reads KGHSH; CDR2 reads LQKENI. V trimming: 5 bases; J trimming: 3 bases; junction bases outside the gene matches: 8. This CDR3 is built from 15 residues. The full variable domain, its missing parts supplied by reference TRBV18 and TRBJ2-7, is NAGVMQNPRHLVRRRGQEARLRCSPMKGHSHVYWYRQLPEEGLKFMVYLQKENIIDESGMPKERFSAEFPKEGPSILRIQQVVRGDSAAYFCASSLQTSGYYEQYFGPGTRLTVT.